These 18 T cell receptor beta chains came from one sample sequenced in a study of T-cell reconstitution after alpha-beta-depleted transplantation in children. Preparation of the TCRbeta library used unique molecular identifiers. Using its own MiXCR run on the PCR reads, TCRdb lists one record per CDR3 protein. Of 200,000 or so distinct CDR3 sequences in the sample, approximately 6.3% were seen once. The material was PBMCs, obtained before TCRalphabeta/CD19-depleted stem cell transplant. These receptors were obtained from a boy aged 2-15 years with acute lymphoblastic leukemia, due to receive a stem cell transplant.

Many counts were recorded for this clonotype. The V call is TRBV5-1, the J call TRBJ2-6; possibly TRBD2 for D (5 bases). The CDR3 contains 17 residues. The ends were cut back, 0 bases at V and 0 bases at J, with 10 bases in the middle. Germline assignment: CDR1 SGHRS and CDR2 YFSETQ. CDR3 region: CASSLALARSGANVLTF. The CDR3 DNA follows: TGCGCCAGCAGCTTGGCGCTAGCCCGCTCTGGGGCCAACGTCCTGACTTTC.

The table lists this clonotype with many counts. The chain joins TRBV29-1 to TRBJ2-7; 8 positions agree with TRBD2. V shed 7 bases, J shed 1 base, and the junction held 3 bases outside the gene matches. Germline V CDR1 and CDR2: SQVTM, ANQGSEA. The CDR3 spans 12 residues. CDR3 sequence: CSAGTRSYEQYF. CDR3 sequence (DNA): TGCAGCGCTGGGACTAGATCCTACGAGCAGTACTTC.

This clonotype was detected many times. In DNA, the CDR3 is TGTGCCAGCAGTTTACCAGGGTCCGGCTACACCTTC. The encoded protein is CASSLPGSGYTF. The gene calls are TRBV28 and TRBJ1-2; D possibly corresponds to TRBD1 (5 bases). The germline V gene encodes CDR1 MDHEN and CDR2 SYDVKM. The V end was cut by 2 bases, the J end by 8 bases, with 9 bases between. The CDR3 covers 12 residues.

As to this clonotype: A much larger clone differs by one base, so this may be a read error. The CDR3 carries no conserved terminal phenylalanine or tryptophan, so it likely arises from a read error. CDR3 coding DNA: TGTGCCAGCAGCTTGGCAGGGACGGCCACCGGGGAGCTGTTTCTT. This codes for CASSLAGTATGELFL. The chain is built from TRBV5-4 and TRBJ2-2; D may be TRBD1 or TRBD2 (5 bases each). Germline-derived CDR1 and CDR2 are SGHNT and YYREEE (reference sequence). The CDR3 runs 15 residues. V dropped 0 bases and J dropped 4 bases, with 10 bases sitting between them.

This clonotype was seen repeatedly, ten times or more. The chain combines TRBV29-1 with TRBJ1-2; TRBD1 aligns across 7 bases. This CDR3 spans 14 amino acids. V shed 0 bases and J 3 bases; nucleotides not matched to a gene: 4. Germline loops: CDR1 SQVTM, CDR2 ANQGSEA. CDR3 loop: CSVEESGTDYGYTF. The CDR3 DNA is TGCAGCGTTGAAGAATCCGGGACAGACTATGGCTACACCTTC.

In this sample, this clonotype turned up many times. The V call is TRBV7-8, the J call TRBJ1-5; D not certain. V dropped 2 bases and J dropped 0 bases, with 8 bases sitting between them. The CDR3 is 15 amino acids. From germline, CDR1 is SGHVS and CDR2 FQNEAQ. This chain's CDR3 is CASSLTDGSNQPQHF. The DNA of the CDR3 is TGTGCCAGCAGCTTAACGGACGGTAGCAATCAGCCCCAGCATTTT. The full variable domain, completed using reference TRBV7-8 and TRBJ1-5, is GAGVSQSPRYKVAKRGQDVALRCDPISGHVSLFWYQQALGQGPEFLTYFQNEAQLDKSGLPSDRFFAERPEGSVSTLKIQRTQQEDSAVYLCASSLTDGSNQPQHFGDGTRLSIL.

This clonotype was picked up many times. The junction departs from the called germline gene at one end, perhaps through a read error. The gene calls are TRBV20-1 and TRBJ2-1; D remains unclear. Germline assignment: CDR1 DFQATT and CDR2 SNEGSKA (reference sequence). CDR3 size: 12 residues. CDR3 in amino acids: CSGRGVQDEQFF. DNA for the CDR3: TGCAGTGGTAGAGGCGTCCAGGATGAGCAGTTCTTC.

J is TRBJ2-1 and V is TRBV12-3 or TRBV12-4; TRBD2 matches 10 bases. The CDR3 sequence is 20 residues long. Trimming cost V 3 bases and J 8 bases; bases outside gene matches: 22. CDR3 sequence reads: CASSLGRLGLLAGGSDEQFF. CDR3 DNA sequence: TGTGCCAGCAGTTTGGGCCGGCTAGGTTTATTAGCGGGGGGAAGCGATGAGCAGTTCTTC.

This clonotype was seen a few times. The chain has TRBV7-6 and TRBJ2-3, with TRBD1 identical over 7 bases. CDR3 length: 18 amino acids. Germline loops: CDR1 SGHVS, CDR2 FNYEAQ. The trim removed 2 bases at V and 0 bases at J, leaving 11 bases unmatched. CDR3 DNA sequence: TGTGCCAGCAGCTTAATGACCCCTGGACAGGAGAGCACAGATACGCAGTATTTT. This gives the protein CASSLMTPGQESTDTQYF.

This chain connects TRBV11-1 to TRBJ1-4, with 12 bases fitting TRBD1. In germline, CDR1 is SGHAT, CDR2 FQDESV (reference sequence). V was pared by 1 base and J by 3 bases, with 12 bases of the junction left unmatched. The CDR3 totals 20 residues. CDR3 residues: CASSLGPGTGGLLSNEKLFF. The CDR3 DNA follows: TGTGCCAGCAGCTTAGGCCCCGGGACAGGGGGCCTTCTATCTAATGAAAAACTGTTTTTT.

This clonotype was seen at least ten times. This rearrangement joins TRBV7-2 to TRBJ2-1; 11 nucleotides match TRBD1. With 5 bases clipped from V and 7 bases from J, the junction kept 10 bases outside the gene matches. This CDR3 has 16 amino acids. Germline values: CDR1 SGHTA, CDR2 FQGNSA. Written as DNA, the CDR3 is TGTGCCAGCAGCCCCCTGTGGGGACAGGGGGGAAATGAGCAGTTCTTC. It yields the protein CASSPLWGQGGNEQFF. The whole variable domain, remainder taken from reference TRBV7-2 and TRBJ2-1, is GAGVSQSPSNKVTEKGKDVELRCDPISGHTALYWYRQSLGQGLEFLIYFQGNSAPDKSGLPSDRFSAERTGGSVSTLTIQRTQQEDSAVYLCASSPLWGQGGNEQFFGPGTRLTVL.

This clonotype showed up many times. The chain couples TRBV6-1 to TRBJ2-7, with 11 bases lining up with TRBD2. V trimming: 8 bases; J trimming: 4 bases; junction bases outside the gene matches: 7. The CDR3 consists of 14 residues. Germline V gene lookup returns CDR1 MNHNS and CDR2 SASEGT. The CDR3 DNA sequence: TGTGCCAGCGGAATTAGCGGGAGGGCTTACGAGCAGTACTTC. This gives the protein CASGISGRAYEQYF.

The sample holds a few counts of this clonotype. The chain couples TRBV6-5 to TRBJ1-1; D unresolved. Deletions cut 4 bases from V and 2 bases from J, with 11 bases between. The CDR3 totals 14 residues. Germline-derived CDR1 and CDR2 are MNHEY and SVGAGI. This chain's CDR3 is CASSSRAFNTEAFF. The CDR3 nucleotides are TGTGCCAGCAGTTCCCGGGCCTTTAACACTGAAGCTTTCTTT.

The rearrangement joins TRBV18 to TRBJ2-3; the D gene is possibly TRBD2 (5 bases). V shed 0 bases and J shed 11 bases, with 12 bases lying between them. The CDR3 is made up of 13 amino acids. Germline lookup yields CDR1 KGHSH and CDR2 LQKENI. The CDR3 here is CASSPPGSGMQYF. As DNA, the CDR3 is TGTGCCAGCTCACCACCGGGGTCGGGGATGCAGTATTTT.

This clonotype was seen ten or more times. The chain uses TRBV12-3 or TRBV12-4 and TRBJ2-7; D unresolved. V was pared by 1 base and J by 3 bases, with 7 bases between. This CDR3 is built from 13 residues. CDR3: CASSLGVLYEQYF. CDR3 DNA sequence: TGTGCCAGCAGTTTAGGGGTTCTCTACGAGCAGTACTTC.

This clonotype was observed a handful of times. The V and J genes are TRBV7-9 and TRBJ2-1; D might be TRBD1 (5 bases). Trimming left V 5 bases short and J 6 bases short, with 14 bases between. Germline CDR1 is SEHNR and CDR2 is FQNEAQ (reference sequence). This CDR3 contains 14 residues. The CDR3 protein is CASSPPVTGNEQFF. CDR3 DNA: TGTGCCAGCAGCCCCCCAGTTACAGGCAATGAGCAGTTCTTC.

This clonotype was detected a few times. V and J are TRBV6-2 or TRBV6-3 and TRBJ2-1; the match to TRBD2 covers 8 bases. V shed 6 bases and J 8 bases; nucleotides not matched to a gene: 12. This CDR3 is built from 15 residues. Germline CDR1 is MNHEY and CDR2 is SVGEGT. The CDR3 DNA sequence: TGTGCCAGCAGAGCCGCGGGACTAGGGGTTGATGAGCAGTTCTTC. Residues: CASRAAGLGVDEQFF.

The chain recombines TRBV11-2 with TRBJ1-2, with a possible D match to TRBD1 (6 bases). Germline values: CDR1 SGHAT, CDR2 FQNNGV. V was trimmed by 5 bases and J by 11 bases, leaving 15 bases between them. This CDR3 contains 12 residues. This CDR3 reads CASSLGGQGYTF. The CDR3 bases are TGTGCCAGCAGCCTGGGGGGGCAGGGGTACACCTTC.